This paragraph covers one T cell receptor beta chain sequence. Its antigen is not known. An equimolar mix of two oligonucleotides served as the beta constant-region primer for TRBC1 and TRBC2. The ligated cDNA underwent four PCR rounds using SP2 and nested alpha and beta constant-region primers. In TCRdb, the UMI-ligation and nested PCR reads were re-called with MiXCR into one record per CDR3 protein. The table records some 150,000 distinct CDR3 sequences, approximately 15% of them present only once. Germline V gene sequence: CDR1 DFQATT, CDR2 SNEGSKA (reference sequence). Losses at the gene ends were 6 bases for V and 7 bases for J; bases not matched to a gene: 8. This CDR3 contains 12 residues. The data belong to a study of naive and memory T cell subsets. The study, taken as a whole, reports: Over 90% of naive TCR sequences appeared only once after error correction, unlike memory subsets.

After the first PCR, alpha and beta chain libraries were processed separately. Cells stained for CD3, CD4, CD8, CD45RA and CD27 were sorted into four subsets. The sequenced sample was naive CD4+ T cells from blood. The chain uses TRBV20-1 and TRBJ2-7, with 8 positions matching TRBD2. The sequence derives from a human donor in good health. The CDR3 reads CSAPFRGGEQYF. The CDR3 nucleotides read TGCAGTGCCCCCTTCCGGGGGGGAGAGCAGTACTTC.